The 25 T cell receptor beta chains below come from one sample, sequenced in a study of T cell responses to AZD1222 COVID-19 vaccine. Repertoires were generated with immunoSEQ multiplex PCR, while TCRdb's copy carries only in-frame clones and drops some. The data contain some 120,000 clones, approximately 85% of them singletons. This sample comprised peripheral blood, obtained on day 0 of AZD1222 vaccination. Receptors were obtained from an adult in good health.

The V gene is TRBV4-2, the J gene TRBJ2-5; 7 bases fit TRBD1. The CDR3 loop spans 15 amino acids. Germline V gives CDR1 LGHNA, CDR2 YNFKEQ. V lost 4 bases, J lost 0 bases, and 5 bases stayed unmatched. The CDR3 DNA sequence: TGTGCCAGCAGCCCGCAGGGGACAGACCAAGAGACCCAGTACTTC. Residues: CASSPQGTDQETQYF.

The J gene is TRBJ2-3, the V gene TRBV6-4; tentative D call: TRBD2 (5 bases). V was trimmed by 3 bases and J by 0 bases, leaving 10 bases between them. This CDR3 has 15 amino acids. The V gene's germline CDR1 is MRHNA and CDR2 SNTAGT. CDR3 coding DNA: TGTGCCAGCAGTGAAGGAAGCGGTAGCACAGATACGCAGTATTTT. Its protein product is CASSEGSGSTDTQYF.

The rearrangement uses TRBV19 and TRBJ1-2; TRBD1 aligns across 8 bases. CDR1 and CDR2 (germline): LNHDA, SQIVND (reference sequence). The CDR3 spans 15 residues. Losses at the gene ends were 9 bases for V and 4 bases for J; bases not matched to a gene: 13. The chain's CDR3 is CASRDRFSSPYGYTF. The CDR3 DNA sequence: TGTGCCAGCCGGGACAGGTTTTCAAGCCCCTATGGCTACACCTTC.

The J gene is TRBJ1-5, the V gene TRBV6-1; perhaps TRBD1 as D (5 bases). Germline V CDR1 and CDR2: MNHNS, SASEGT. Trimming pared 3 bases from V and 4 bases from J, leaving 13 bases between. This CDR3 is built from 15 residues. The CDR3 spells CASSERRGWNQPQHF. The DNA for the CDR3 is TGTGCCAGCAGTGAGAGGCGGGGGTGGAATCAGCCCCAGCATTTT.

The chain carries TRBV18 and TRBJ1-1, with D possibly TRBD1 on 5 matching bases. Between the trimmed V and J ends, which lost 8 bases and 0 bases, there was a span of 10 bases. The CDR3 has 13 amino acids. Germline CDR1 is KGHSH and CDR2 is LQKENI. This chain's CDR3 is CASNRQLNTEAFF. For the CDR3, the DNA is TGTGCCAGCAATAGACAGCTGAACACTGAAGCTTTCTTT.

This clone was seen more than once but under ten times. The chain combines TRBV21-1 with TRBJ2-3; TRBD2 is taken as the D call from the table, unchecked against the DNA. TRBV21-1 has pseudogene status. This CDR3 has 13 residues. CDR3 protein: CASSGAPTDTQYF. Here the CDR3 DNA reads TGTGCCAGCTCGGGAGCCCCCACAGATACGCAGTATTTT.

V gene TRBV11-2 combines with J gene TRBJ2-7, with D unclear. Trimming stripped 5 bases from V and 6 bases from J, with 20 bases between. Germline values: CDR1 SGHAT, CDR2 FQNNGV. The CDR3 consists of 15 residues. Here the CDR3 reads CASSPFSPHSGEQYF. CDR3 sequence (DNA): TGTGCCAGCAGCCCATTTTCCCCTCACTCGGGCGAGCAGTACTTC.

The gene calls are TRBV27 and TRBJ2-3; D not resolved. Germline CDR1 reads MNHEY; CDR2 reads SMNVEV (reference sequence). This CDR3 is built from 12 residues. With 3 bases removed from V and 4 bases from J, the gap between germline ends came to 5 bases. The CDR3: CASSFAADTQYF. In DNA, the CDR3 is TGTGCCAGCAGTTTCGCCGCAGATACGCAGTATTTT.

This clone was found a few times. The chain uses TRBV6-1 and TRBJ1-6; 10 positions match TRBD1. This CDR3 is 15 amino acids long. Germline V gene lookup returns CDR1 MNHNS and CDR2 SASEGT. The V segment lost 3 bases and the J segment 10 bases; nucleotides outside the gene matches: 6. As DNA, the CDR3 is TGTGCCAGCAGTGACCGGGACAGGGGAAGCTCACCCCTCCACTTT. Protein product: CASSDRDRGSSPLHF.

The chain employs TRBV3-1 (or the pseudogene TRBV3-2) and TRBJ2-7; 9 bases line up with TRBD1. Unmatched junction bases numbered 5, after V lost 2 bases and J lost 3 bases. The length of the CDR3 is 15 residues. Germline assignment: CDR1 LGHDT and CDR2 YNNKEL (reference sequence). DNA of the CDR3: TGTGCCAGCAGCCAAACGGGACAGGGCCTCTACGAGCAGTACTTC. Its protein product is CASSQTGQGLYEQYF.

The genes are TRBV18 and TRBJ2-3; no clear D. The CDR3 covers 17 residues. Trimming shortened V by 5 bases and J by 2 bases, and 20 bases separated the two germline ends. Germline V gene sequence: CDR1 KGHSH, CDR2 LQKENI. CDR3 in DNA: TGTGCCAGCTCAGAGTTAGGTGGGCCCCCTCCCACAGATACGCAGTATTTT. Translating it yields CASSELGGPPPTDTQYF.

This chain links TRBV5-7 with TRBJ1-2; 8 bases align to TRBD1. TRBV5-7 is recorded as an ORF, its role being uncertain. This CDR3 is 14 amino acids long. Germline trimming cut 3 bases from V and 3 bases from J; bases unmatched to any gene: 4. Written as DNA, the CDR3 is TGTGCCAGCAGCTACGGACAGGGTGACTATGGCTACACCTTC. It encodes CASSYGQGDYGYTF.

This clone was seen only once. The chain is built from TRBV5-1 and TRBJ2-7; TRBD1 matches at 8 bases. The CDR3 has 14 amino acids. Germline V gives CDR1 SGHRS, CDR2 YFSETQ. The V gene end was trimmed by 3 bases and the J gene end by 5 bases; junction bases not matched to a gene: 7. The CDR3 nucleotides read TGCGCCAGCAGCTCGGGGACAGGACAGAACGAGCAGTACTTC. Its translation: CASSSGTGQNEQYF.

The chain uses TRBV6-5 and TRBJ2-7; 8 nucleotides agree with TRBD1. Germline V gene lookup returns CDR1 MNHEY and CDR2 SVGAGI. The CDR3 spans 14 residues. The J segment lost 4 bases and the V segment lost 5 bases, leaving 7 bases of the junction unmatched. The CDR3 DNA is TGTGCCAGCAGTCCGACAGGGGTAATTTACGAGCAGTACTTC. This codes for CASSPTGVIYEQYF.

The gene calls are TRBV9 and TRBJ2-5; possible D gene TRBD2, 6 bases. V was clipped by 0 bases and J by 8 bases, with 14 bases between them. Germline CDR1 is SGDLS and CDR2 is YYNGEE. CDR3 length equals 14 residues. CDR3 loop: CASSVGMGRNTQYF. The CDR3 DNA follows: TGTGCCAGCAGCGTAGGGATGGGGAGGAATACCCAGTACTTC.

This chain uses TRBV29-1 with TRBJ2-1, with 10 bases aligning to TRBD1. The CDR3 runs 13 residues. V lost 2 bases, J lost 8 bases, and 3 bases stayed unmatched. Germline values: CDR1 SQVTM, CDR2 ANQGSEA. The CDR3 is CSVETGQGYEQFF. The CDR3 DNA reads TGCAGCGTTGAAACGGGACAGGGGTATGAGCAGTTCTTC.

The V and J genes are TRBV12-5 and TRBJ2-2; unclear D gene. The CDR3 contains 13 residues. Trimming cost V 1 base and J 3 bases, with 3 bases left between them. Looked up from germline, CDR1 is LGHNT and CDR2 is FRNRAP. As DNA, the CDR3 is TGTGCTAGTGGTTTGGCGTACACCGGGGAGCTGTTTTTT. It encodes CASGLAYTGELFF.

The DNA of the CDR3 is TGTGCCAGCAGCACGGCTAGCGGGGCGTCCTACGAGCAGTACTTC. Translating gives CASSTASGASYEQYF. The chain joins TRBV7-2 to TRBJ2-7; 9 bases map to TRBD2. Trimming removed 5 bases from V and 1 base from J; junction bases left unmatched: 6. CDR1 SGHTA and CDR2 FQGNSA come from the germline V gene. This CDR3 contains 15 residues.

The chain carries TRBV7-9 and TRBJ2-5; D is perhaps TRBD2 (5 bases). CDR3 length: 14 residues. V lost 4 bases, J lost 9 bases, and 18 bases lay in between. CDR1 and CDR2 (germline): SEHNR, FQNEAQ (reference sequence). The CDR3 region has the DNA TGTGCCAGCAGCTCAGCTACATCCGGGGTGGCCCAGTACTTC. This translates into CASSSATSGVAQYF. Based on the CDR3 plus reference TRBV7-9 and TRBJ2-5, the full variable domain is DTGVSQNPRHKITKRGQNVTFRCDPISEHNRLYWYRQTLGQGPEFLTYFQNEAQLEKSRLLSDRFSAERPKGSFSTLEIQRTEQGDSAMYLCASSSATSGVAQYFGPGTRLLVL.

The CDR3 DNA is TGTGCCAGCAGGGACGGGACGGCCTATGGCTACACCTTC. Translated: CASRDGTAYGYTF. The chain links TRBV7-9 to TRBJ1-2; the D gene is possibly TRBD1 (5 bases). The CDR3 consists of 13 residues. Trimming removed 6 bases from V and 4 bases from J, with 12 bases in between. Germline V gives CDR1 SEHNR, CDR2 FQNEAQ (reference sequence). The full variable domain, in which reference TRBV7-9 and TRBJ1-2 provide the parts outside the CDR3, is DTGVSQNPRHKITKRGQNVTFRCDPISEHNRLYWYRQTLGQGPEFLTYFQNEAQLEKSRLLSDRFSAERPKGSFSTLEIQRTEQGDSAMYLCASRDGTAYGYTFGSGTRLTVV.

The V gene is TRBV13, the J gene TRBJ2-3; 8 nucleotides agree with TRBD2. CDR3 length: 14 amino acids. In germline, CDR1 is PRHDT, CDR2 FYEKMQ (reference sequence). With 4 bases clipped from V and 2 bases from J, the junction kept 2 bases outside the gene matches. CDR3 sequence: CASSSAGATDTQYF. The CDR3 DNA reads as TGTGCCAGCAGCTCAGCGGGGGCCACAGATACGCAGTATTTT.

The rearrangement links TRBV7-3 to TRBJ2-3; 10 bases are shared with TRBD2. CDR1 is SGHTA and CDR2 is FQGTGA in the germline V gene. The CDR3 is 16 residues long. V dropped 8 bases and J dropped 5; count of bases not matched to a gene: 13. As DNA, the CDR3 is TGTGCCAGCGCCCTGGGAGAAGCGGGGGGGCAAGATACGCAGTATTTT. Translated: CASALGEAGGQDTQYF.

The chain carries TRBV4-1 and TRBJ2-3; weak D call: TRBD2 (5 bases). V was clipped by 1 base and J by 0 bases, with 17 bases between them. Per germline, CDR1 MGHRA and CDR2 YSYEKL. This CDR3 comprises 18 residues. CDR3: CASSQAPGLATSTDTQYF. CDR3 bases: TGCGCCAGCAGCCAAGCGCCTGGGCTAGCAACTAGCACAGATACGCAGTATTTT.

The V gene is TRBV24-1, the J gene TRBJ2-7, with D tentatively TRBD2 (5 bases). Per germline, CDR1 KGHDR and CDR2 SFDVKD. The CDR3 is 14 amino acids. V lost 3 bases, J lost 4 bases, and 12 bases lay in between. The CDR3 DNA follows: TGTGCCACCAGTGATCCCGGACGGGGATACGAGCAGTACTTC. Protein sequence: CATSDPGRGYEQYF.

The V call is TRBV11-3, the J call TRBJ2-7, with TRBD1 identical over 10 bases. Germline V gene sequence: CDR1 SGHNT, CDR2 YENEEA. With V trimmed by 2 bases and J by 4 bases, 14 bases remained unmatched. The CDR3 loop spans 18 amino acids. DNA for the CDR3: TGTGCCAGCAGCTTAACCCTTGGGACAGGGGCCAACTTATACGAGCAGTACTTC. Amino acids: CASSLTLGTGANLYEQYF.